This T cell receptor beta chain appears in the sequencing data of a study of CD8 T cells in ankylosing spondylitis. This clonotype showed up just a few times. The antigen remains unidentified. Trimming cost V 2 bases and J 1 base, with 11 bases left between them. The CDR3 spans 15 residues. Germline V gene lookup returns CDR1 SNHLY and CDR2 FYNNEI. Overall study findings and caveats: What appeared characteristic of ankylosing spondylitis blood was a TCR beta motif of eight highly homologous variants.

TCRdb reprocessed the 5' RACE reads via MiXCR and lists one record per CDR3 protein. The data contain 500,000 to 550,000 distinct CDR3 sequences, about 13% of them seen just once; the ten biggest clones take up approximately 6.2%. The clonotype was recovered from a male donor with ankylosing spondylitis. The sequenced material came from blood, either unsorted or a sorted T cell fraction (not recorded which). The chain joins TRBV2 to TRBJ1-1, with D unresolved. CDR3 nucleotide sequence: TGTGCCAGCAGTGAAACTGGACCGGAGAACACTGAAGCTTTCTTT. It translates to CASSETGPENTEAFF.